These 14 T cell receptor beta chains came from one sample sequenced in a study of neoadjuvant anti-PD-1 for oral cavity cancer. Profiling relied on immunoSEQ multiplex PCR, and the TCRdb table lists in-frame clones only, not all of them. The sample contains under 10,000 clones, approximately 62% of which appear only once. Time point given: after neoadjuvant nivolumab, at surgical resection. The source material was PBMCs, sampled after nivolumab (anti-PD-1) treatment. The receptor source for this set is a person aged 40 to 85 with oral cavity squamous cell carcinoma.

A single count supports this clone. The chain couples TRBV5-1 to TRBJ2-7; D may match TRBD1 or TRBD2 (5 bases each). Looked up from germline, CDR1 is SGHRS and CDR2 is YFSETQ. The CDR3 is 14 amino acids. Between the trimmed V and J ends, which lost 0 bases and 0 bases, there was a span of 7 bases. The DNA of the CDR3 is TGCGCCAGCAGCTTGGCAGGGACCTCCTACGAGCAGTACTTC. Amino acids: CASSLAGTSYEQYF.

This chain connects TRBV7-3 to TRBJ1-1, with D perhaps TRBD1 (6 bases). This CDR3 spans 14 amino acids. Trimming removed 5 bases at V and 1 base at J, with 11 bases between. CDR1 and CDR2 from the germline V gene are SGHTA and FQGTGA. CDR3 sequence: CASSATGRNTEAFF. CDR3 in DNA: TGTGCCAGCAGCGCCACAGGGAGGAACACTGAAGCTTTCTTT.

V usage is TRBV27 and J usage is TRBJ2-4, with D unresolved. Germline V gene sequence: CDR1 MNHEY, CDR2 SMNVEV (reference sequence). The CDR3 length is 12 residues. Deletions cut 8 bases from V and 8 bases from J, with 13 bases between. The CDR3 sequence is CASGVAADIQYF. CDR3 nucleotide sequence: TGTGCCAGCGGGGTAGCTGCCGACATTCAGTACTTC.

This chain links TRBV9 with TRBJ2-5; D might be TRBD1 or TRBD2, each matching 6 bases. The germline gives CDR1 SGDLS, CDR2 YYNGEE. This CDR3 spans 15 amino acids. Deletions cut 0 bases from V and 4 bases from J, with 13 bases between. CDR3 sequence (DNA): TGTGCCAGCAGCGTAGTCTCGGGGGCTCGAGAGACCCAGTACTTC. It translates to CASSVVSGARETQYF.

The CDR3 is CASTLLGASNQPQHF. The CDR3 nucleotides read TGTGCCAGCACCCTCCTCGGGGCATCCAATCAGCCCCAGCATTTT. The rearrangement links TRBV5-6 to TRBJ1-5, with a weak D call TRBD1 (5 bases). Trimming removed 6 bases at V and 3 bases at J, with 16 bases between. This CDR3 has 15 amino acids. Germline V gene lookup returns CDR1 SGHDT and CDR2 YYEEEE.

This clone was observed once. This chain joins TRBV29-1 and TRBJ2-3; 8 nucleotides agree with TRBD2. V trimming: 6 bases; J trimming: 2 bases; junction bases outside the gene matches: 10. Germline V gene lookup returns CDR1 SQVTM and CDR2 ANQGSEA. The CDR3 length is 15 residues. CDR3: CSVAGGSSPTDTQYF. CDR3 DNA sequence: TGCAGCGTCGCGGGGGGCTCCTCCCCCACAGATACGCAGTATTTT.

The V and J genes are TRBV7-8 and TRBJ2-5, with D perhaps TRBD2 (6 bases). This CDR3 is built from 15 residues. V was shortened by 5 bases and J by 3 bases, with 16 bases between the two germline ends. The germline gives CDR1 SGHVS, CDR2 FQNEAQ. CDR3 bases: TGTGCCAGCAGCCCTCTGGGAGGCGAAGAAGAGACCCAGTACTTC. It encodes CASSPLGGEEETQYF. Variable domain in full (rest from reference TRBV7-8 and TRBJ2-5): GAGVSQSPRYKVAKRGQDVALRCDPISGHVSLFWYQQALGQGPEFLTYFQNEAQLDKSGLPSDRFFAERPEGSVSTLKIQRTQQEDSAVYLCASSPLGGEEETQYFGPGTRLLVL.

The chain couples TRBV19 to TRBJ1-1, with D perhaps TRBD1 (6 bases). V was cut by 6 bases and J by 4 bases, with 27 bases left in between. CDR3 length: 18 residues. The germline gives CDR1 LNHDA, CDR2 SQIVND (reference sequence). The CDR3 reads CASSFIRTGGRGRTEAFF. As DNA, the CDR3 is TGTGCCAGTAGCTTTATAAGAACCGGGGGCCGAGGGCGCACTGAAGCTTTCTTT.

CDR3 in amino acids: CASSILAEAFF. DNA for the CDR3: TGTGCCAGCAGCATCCTCGCTGAAGCTTTCTTT. The J gene is TRBJ1-1, the V gene TRBV7-2; the D is unclear. V lost 5 bases and J lost 6, with 7 bases in between. The CDR3 spans 11 residues. The germline V gene encodes CDR1 SGHTA and CDR2 FQGNSA.

V is TRBV11-2 and J is TRBJ2-7; maybe TRBD1 (6 bases). Germline V gene data show CDR1 as SGHAT and CDR2 as FQNNGV. Trimming removed 4 bases from V and 6 bases from J, with 22 bases in between. The CDR3 has 16 amino acids. The CDR3 loop is CASSYLGSGVGSEQYF. The CDR3, as DNA: TGTGCCAGCAGCTATCTCGGGTCAGGGGTAGGAAGCGAGCAGTACTTC. Looking up the rest from reference TRBV11-2 and TRBJ2-7 gives the full variable domain: EAGVAQSPRYKIIEKRQSVAFWCNPISGHATLYWYQQILGQGPKLLIQFQNNGVVDDSQLPKDRFSAERLKGVDSTLKIQPAKLEDSAVYLCASSYLGSGVGSEQYFGPGTRLTVT.

The chain joins TRBV30 to TRBJ1-6, with D possibly TRBD1 on 5 matching bases. Trimming stripped 6 bases from V and 3 bases from J, with 15 bases between. Germline V lookup: CDR1 GTSNPN, CDR2 SVGIG (reference sequence). This CDR3 spans 15 amino acids. Here the CDR3 DNA reads TGTGCCTGCCACCGCGGGGCCCTCTATAATTCACCCCTCCACTTT. Amino acid sequence: CACHRGALYNSPLHF.

The chain couples TRBV18 to TRBJ2-7; D is ambiguous. In germline, CDR1 is KGHSH, CDR2 LQKENI. Trimming removed 1 base from V and 3 bases from J, with 16 bases in between. The CDR3 has 16 residues. The DNA of the CDR3 is TGTGCCAGCTCACCACGGGAAAGGGTCGAAAACTACGAGCAGTACTTC. It encodes CASSPRERVENYEQYF.

The CDR3 sequence is CASSSGTGDYEQYF. CDR3 sequence (DNA): TGCGCCAGCAGCTCCGGGACAGGAGACTACGAGCAGTACTTC. The chain has TRBV5-1 and TRBJ2-5; 8 positions match TRBD1. The end of the DNA fits TRBJ2-7 better, so the J call may be wrong. The CDR3 length is 14 residues. CDR1 is SGHRS and CDR2 is YFSETQ in the germline V gene.

This rearrangement joins TRBV6-6 to TRBJ1-2; a possible D gene is TRBD1 (5 bases). Germline loops: CDR1 MNHNY, CDR2 SVGAGI (reference sequence). The CDR3 length is 13 residues. With 2 bases removed from V and 8 bases from J, the gap between germline ends came to 12 bases. The CDR3 sequence: CASSYVEGNGYTF. The CDR3 region has the DNA TGTGCCAGCAGTTACGTCGAGGGGAACGGCTACACCTTC.